This TCR beta chain was observed in a study of radiotherapy plus CTLA-4 blockade in lung cancer. Study summary: With roughly 28% of patients having disease control, objective responses were seen in less than 20%. Findings and limits, study-wide: Blood TCR clones of tumor origin expanded after radiotherapy plus ipilimumab.

TCRdb keeps only in-frame clones here, not all; method: immunoSEQ multiplex PCR. The table includes about 68,000 clones, 70% to 80% detected once. In regard to this clone: Its antigen is not known.

The V end was cut by 2 bases, the J end by 6 bases, with 10 bases between. The CDR3 totals 13 residues. The germline V gene has CDR1 MNHEY and CDR2 SVGAGI. Specimen: peripheral blood, collected from a patient treated with radiotherapy plus ipilimumab. The chain uses TRBV6-5 and TRBJ1-1; possible D gene TRBD1, 5 bases. This receptor was taken from a human donor with non-small cell lung cancer who had a complete response to radiotherapy plus ipilimumab. The CDR3 bases are TGTGCCAGCAGTTACATCCGGGGGGCTGAAGCTTTCTTT. Translated, it gives CASSYIRGAEAFF.